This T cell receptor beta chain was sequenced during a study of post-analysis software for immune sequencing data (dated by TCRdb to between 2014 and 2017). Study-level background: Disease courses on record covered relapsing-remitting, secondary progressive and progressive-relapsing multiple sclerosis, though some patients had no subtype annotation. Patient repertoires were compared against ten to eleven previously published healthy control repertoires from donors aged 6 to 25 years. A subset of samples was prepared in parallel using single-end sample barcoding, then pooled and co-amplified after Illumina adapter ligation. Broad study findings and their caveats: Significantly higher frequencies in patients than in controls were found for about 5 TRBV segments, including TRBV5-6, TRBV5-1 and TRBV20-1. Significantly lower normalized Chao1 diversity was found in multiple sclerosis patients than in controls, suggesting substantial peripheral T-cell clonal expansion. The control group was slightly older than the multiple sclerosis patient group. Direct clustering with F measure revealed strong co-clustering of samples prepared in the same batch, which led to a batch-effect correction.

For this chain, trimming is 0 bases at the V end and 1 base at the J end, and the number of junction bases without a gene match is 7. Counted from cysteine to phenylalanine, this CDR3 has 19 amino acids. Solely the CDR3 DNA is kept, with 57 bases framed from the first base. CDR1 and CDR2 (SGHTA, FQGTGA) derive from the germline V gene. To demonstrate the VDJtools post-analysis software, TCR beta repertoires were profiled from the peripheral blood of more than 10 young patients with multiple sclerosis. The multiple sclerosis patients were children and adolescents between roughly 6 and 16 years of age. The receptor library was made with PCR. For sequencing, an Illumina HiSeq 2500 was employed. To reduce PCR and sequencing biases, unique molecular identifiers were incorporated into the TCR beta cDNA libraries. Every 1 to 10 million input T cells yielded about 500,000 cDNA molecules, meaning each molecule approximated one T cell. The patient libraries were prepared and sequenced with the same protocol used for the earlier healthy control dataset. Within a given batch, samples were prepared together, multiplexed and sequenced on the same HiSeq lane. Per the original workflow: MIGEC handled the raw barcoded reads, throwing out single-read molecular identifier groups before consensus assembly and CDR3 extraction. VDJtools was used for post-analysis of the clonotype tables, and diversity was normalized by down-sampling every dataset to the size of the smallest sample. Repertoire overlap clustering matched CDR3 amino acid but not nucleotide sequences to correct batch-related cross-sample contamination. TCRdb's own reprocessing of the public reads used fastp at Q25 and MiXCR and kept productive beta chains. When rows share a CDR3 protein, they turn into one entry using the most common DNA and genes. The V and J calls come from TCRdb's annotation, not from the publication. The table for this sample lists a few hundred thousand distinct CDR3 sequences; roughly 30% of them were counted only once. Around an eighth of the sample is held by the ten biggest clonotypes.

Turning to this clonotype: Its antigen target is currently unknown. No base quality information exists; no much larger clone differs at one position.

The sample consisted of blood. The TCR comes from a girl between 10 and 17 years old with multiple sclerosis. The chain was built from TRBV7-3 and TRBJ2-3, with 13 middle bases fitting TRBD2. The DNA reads TGTGCCAGCAGCTTAACCCCACAACTAGCGGGGGGGCGCACAGATACGCAGTATTTT. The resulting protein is CASSLTPQLAGGRTDTQYF.